This TCR beta chain was recovered during a study of CD8 T cells in ankylosing spondylitis. Each CDR3 protein is one row after TCRdb ran MiXCR on the 5' RACE reads. Altogether approximately 200,000 distinct CDR3 sequences are present, around 13% being singletons, with the ten largest covering 15% to 20%. Per the germline V gene, CDR1 is SGHDT and CDR2 is YYEEEE. Trimming removed 0 bases at V and 5 bases at J, with 8 bases between. This CDR3 comprises 14 residues. This clonotype was picked up a small number of times. The J gene is TRBJ1-4, the V gene TRBV5-6; D unclear. This sequence was found in a male donor with ankylosing spondylitis or in good health (not recorded which). What was sequenced was blood, either unsorted or a sorted T cell fraction (not recorded which). CDR3 sequence (DNA): TGTGCCAGCAGCTTGGGTCAGATCAATGAAAAACTGTTTTTT. Translated, it gives CASSLGQINEKLFF.